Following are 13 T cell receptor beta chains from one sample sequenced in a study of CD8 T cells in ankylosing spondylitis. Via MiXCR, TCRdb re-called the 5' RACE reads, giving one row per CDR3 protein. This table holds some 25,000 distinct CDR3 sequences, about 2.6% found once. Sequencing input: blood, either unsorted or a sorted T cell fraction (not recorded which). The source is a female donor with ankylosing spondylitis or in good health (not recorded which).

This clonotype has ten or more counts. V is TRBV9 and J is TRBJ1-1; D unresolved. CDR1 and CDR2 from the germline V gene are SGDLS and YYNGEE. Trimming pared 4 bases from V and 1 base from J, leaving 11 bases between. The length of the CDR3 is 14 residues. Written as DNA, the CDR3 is TGTGCCAGCAGCACCCGGACGGAGAACACTGAAGCTTTCTTT. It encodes CASSTRTENTEAFF.

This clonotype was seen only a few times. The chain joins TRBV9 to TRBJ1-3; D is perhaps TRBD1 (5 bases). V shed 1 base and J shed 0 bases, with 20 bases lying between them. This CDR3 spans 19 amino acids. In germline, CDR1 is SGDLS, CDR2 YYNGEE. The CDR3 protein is CASSVSGGKTVDSGNTIYF. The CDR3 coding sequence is TGTGCCAGCAGCGTATCTGGGGGAAAGACGGTAGACTCTGGAAACACCATATATTTT.

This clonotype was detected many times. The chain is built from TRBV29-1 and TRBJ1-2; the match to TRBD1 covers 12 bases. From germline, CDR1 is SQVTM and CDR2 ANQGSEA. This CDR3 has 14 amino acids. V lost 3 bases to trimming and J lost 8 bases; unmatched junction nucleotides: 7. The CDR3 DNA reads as TGCAGCGTTGAGGGGGACAGGGGGCGGGGAGGCTACACCTTC. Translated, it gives CSVEGDRGRGGYTF.

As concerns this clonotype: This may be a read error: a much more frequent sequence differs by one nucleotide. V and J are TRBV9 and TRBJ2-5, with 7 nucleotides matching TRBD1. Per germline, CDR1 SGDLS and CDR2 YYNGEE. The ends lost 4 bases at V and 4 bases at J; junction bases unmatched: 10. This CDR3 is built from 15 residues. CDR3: CASSPAQGVGETQYF. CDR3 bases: TGTGCCAGCAGCCCAGCTCAGGGGGTTGGAGAGACCCAGTACTTC.

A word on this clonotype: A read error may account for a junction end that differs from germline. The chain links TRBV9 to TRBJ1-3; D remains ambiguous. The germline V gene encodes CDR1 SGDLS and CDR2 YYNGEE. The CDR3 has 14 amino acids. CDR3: CATSVEGAANTIYF. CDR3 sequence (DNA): TGTGCCACCAGCGTGGAGGGAGCTGCAAACACCATATATTTT.

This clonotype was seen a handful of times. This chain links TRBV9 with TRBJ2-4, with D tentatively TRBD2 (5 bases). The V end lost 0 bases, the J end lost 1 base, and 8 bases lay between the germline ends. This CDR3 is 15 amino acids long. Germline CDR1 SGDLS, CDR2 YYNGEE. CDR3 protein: CASSVGWEAKNIQYF. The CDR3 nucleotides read TGTGCCAGCAGCGTAGGGTGGGAGGCCAAAAACATTCAGTACTTC.

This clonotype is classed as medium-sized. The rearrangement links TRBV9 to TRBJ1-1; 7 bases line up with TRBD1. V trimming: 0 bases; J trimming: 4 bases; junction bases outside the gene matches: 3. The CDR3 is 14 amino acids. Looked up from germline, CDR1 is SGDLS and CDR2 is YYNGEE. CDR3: CASSVAQGGTEAFF. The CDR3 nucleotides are TGTGCCAGCAGCGTAGCCCAGGGGGGCACTGAAGCTTTCTTT.

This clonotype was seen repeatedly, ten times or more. Here the CDR3 reads CASSVGRDGGTDTQYF. The DNA of the CDR3 is TGTGCCAGCAGCGTAGGGAGGGATGGTGGCACAGATACGCAGTATTTT. The chain has TRBV9 and TRBJ2-3; D may be TRBD2 (6 bases). Trimming shortened V by 0 bases and J by 1 base, and 12 bases separated the two germline ends. CDR1 SGDLS and CDR2 YYNGEE come from the germline V gene. The CDR3 spans 16 residues.

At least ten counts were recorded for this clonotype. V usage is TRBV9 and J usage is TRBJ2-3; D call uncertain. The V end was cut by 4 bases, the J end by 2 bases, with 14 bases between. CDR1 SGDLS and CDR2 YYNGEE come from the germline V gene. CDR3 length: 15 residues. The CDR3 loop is CASSSRTESTDTQYF. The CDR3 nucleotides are TGTGCCAGCAGCTCCCGCACGGAGTCCACAGATACGCAGTATTTT.

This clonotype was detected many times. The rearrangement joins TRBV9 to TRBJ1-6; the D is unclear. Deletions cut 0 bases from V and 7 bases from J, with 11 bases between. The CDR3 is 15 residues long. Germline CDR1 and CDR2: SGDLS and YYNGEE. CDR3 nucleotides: TGTGCCAGCAGCGTAGACGGCACGGTGAATTCACCCCTCCACTTT. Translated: CASSVDGTVNSPLHF.

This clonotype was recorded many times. The CDR3 loop is CASSEDPQGYNEQFF. CDR3 sequence (DNA): TGTGCCAGCAGCGAAGACCCGCAGGGCTACAATGAGCAGTTCTTC. The V gene is TRBV9, the J gene TRBJ2-1; weak D call: TRBD1 (5 bases). This CDR3 region has 15 residues. Germline CDR1 is SGDLS and CDR2 is YYNGEE. V was pared by 3 bases and J by 3 bases, with 13 bases between.

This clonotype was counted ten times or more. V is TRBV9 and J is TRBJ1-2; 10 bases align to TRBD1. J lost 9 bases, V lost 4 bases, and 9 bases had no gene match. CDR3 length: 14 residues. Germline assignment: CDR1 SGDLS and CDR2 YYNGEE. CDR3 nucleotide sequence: TGTGCCAGCAGCAAAGGGGGGACAGGGGTGAGCTACACCTTC. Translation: CASSKGGTGVSYTF.

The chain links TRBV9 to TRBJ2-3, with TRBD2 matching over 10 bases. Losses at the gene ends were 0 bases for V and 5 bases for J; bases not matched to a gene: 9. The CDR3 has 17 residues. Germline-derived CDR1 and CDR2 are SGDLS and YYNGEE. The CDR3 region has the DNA TGTGCCAGCAGCGTAGTGGGTAGCGGGGGGTGGAGAGATACGCAGTATTTT. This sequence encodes CASSVVGSGGWRDTQYF.